Each of the 21 T cell receptor beta chains below was sequenced from the same sample in a study of blood T cell repertoires in COVID-19. Assay used: immunoSEQ multiplex PCR; TCRdb lists only in-frame clones, some missing. The sample lists under 200,000 clones, 84% occurring once. The specimen was PBMCs or T cells enriched from blood (not recorded which). These receptors originate from a woman aged 25 to 45 who had been exposed to COVID-19.

This chain connects TRBV10-3 to TRBJ2-3; TRBD2 might be the D (7 bases). V was clipped by 10 bases and J by 3 bases, with 20 bases between them. The germline gives CDR1 ENHRY, CDR2 SYGVKD. This CDR3 region has 15 residues. The CDR3 protein is CATSQLGGGTDTQYF. The DNA of the CDR3 is TGTGCCACCTCTCAACTAGGGGGGGGGACAGATACGCAGTATTTT.

Notes on this clone: Other DNA sequences in the same sample also yield this CDR3. The chain employs TRBV5-1 and TRBJ2-3, with D perhaps TRBD1 (6 bases). CDR3 size: 14 residues. Trimming pared 4 bases from V and 0 bases from J, leaving 9 bases between. Germline-derived CDR1 and CDR2 are SGHRS and YFSETQ. The CDR3, as DNA: TGCGCCAGCAGCCCGGGACAAAGCACAGATACGCAGTATTTT. This encodes CASSPGQSTDTQYF.

The rearrangement joins TRBV7-8 to TRBJ2-2, with a possible D match to TRBD2 (5 bases). The CDR3 runs 13 residues. V was pared by 4 bases and J by 7 bases, with 10 bases between. The germline CDR1 and CDR2 sequences are SGHVS and FQNEAQ. DNA of the CDR3: TGTGCCAGCAGCTCCCATGGAGGCGGGGAGCTGTTTTTT. Residues: CASSSHGGGELFF. Together with reference TRBV7-8 and TRBJ2-2, the CDR3 gives the full variable domain: GAGVSQSPRYKVAKRGQDVALRCDPISGHVSLFWYQQALGQGPEFLTYFQNEAQLDKSGLPSDRFFAERPEGSVSTLKIQRTQQEDSAVYLCASSSHGGGELFFGEGSRLTVL.

The chain combines TRBV5-4 with TRBJ2-2; 10 bases map to TRBD2. Germline V gives CDR1 SGHNT, CDR2 YYREEE (reference sequence). This CDR3 has 16 residues. Trimming cost V 2 bases and J 4 bases; bases outside gene matches: 5. The CDR3 nucleotides are TGTGCCAGCAGCTTACAGCGGGGGGGCACCACCGGGGAGCTGTTTTTT. It yields the protein CASSLQRGGTTGELFF.

This chain links TRBV18 with TRBJ2-2; D is perhaps TRBD1 (7 bases). The CDR3 extends over 15 amino acids. Between the trimmed V and J ends, which lost 8 bases and 3 bases, there was a span of 16 bases. Germline V gene sequence: CDR1 KGHSH, CDR2 LQKENI. CDR3 region: CASRGGQRDTGELFF. CDR3 nucleotide sequence: TGTGCCAGCAGAGGGGGACAGCGGGACACCGGGGAGCTGTTTTTT.

This clone was seen only once. The genes are TRBV29-1 and TRBJ2-1; 10 bases are shared with TRBD1. This CDR3 region has 12 residues. The V gene's germline CDR1 is SQVTM and CDR2 ANQGSEA. CDR3: CTTGRTGGEQFF. CDR3 coding DNA: TGCACCACGGGTCGGACAGGGGGTGAGCAGTTCTTC.

The chain employs TRBV30 and TRBJ1-2, with a weak D call TRBD1 (5 bases). Germline lookup yields CDR1 GTSNPN and CDR2 SVGIG (reference sequence). The V gene lost 1 base and the J gene lost 5 bases, with 23 bases spanning the gap. The length of the CDR3 is 17 residues. The chain's CDR3 is CAWSGSQGTKPVYGYTF. The CDR3 nucleotides read TGTGCCTGGAGTGGCAGTCAGGGCACGAAGCCGGTTTATGGCTACACCTTC. Supplemented by reference TRBV30 and TRBJ1-2, the full variable domain reads SQTIHQWPATLVQPVGSPLSLECTVEGTSNPNLYWYRQAAGRGLQLLFYSVGIGQISSEVPQNLSASRPQDRQFILSSKKLLLSDSGFYLCAWSGSQGTKPVYGYTFGSGTRLTVV.

The V gene is TRBV5-5, the J gene TRBJ2-5; D is undetermined. This CDR3 has 12 amino acids. CDR1 and CDR2 (germline): SGHKS, YYEKEE (reference sequence). V shed 1 base and J shed 5 bases, with 6 bases lying between them. The CDR3 loop is CASSLFIETQYF. The CDR3 nucleotides are TGTGCCAGCAGCTTGTTCATCGAGACCCAGTACTTC.

V and J are TRBV19 and TRBJ1-4, with 7 bases fitting TRBD1. This CDR3 contains 18 residues. V was pared by 8 bases and J by 8 bases, with 23 bases of the junction left unmatched. CDR1 and CDR2 from the germline V gene are LNHDA and SQIVND (reference sequence). CDR3: CASGIGTVVGPKGEKLFF. The CDR3 bases are TGTGCCAGTGGGATTGGGACAGTCGTTGGGCCTAAGGGGGAAAAACTGTTTTTT.

This clone was recorded once. The CDR3 spells CASSLGDRGGEAFF. In DNA form, the CDR3 reads TGTGCCAGCAGCTTGGGCGACAGGGGAGGTGAAGCTTTCTTT. The chain joins TRBV5-4 to TRBJ1-1, with TRBD1 identical over 8 bases. With V trimmed by 0 bases and J by 7 bases, 5 bases remained unmatched. The CDR3 is 14 residues long. CDR1 SGHNT and CDR2 YYREEE come from the germline V gene (reference sequence).

The chain joins TRBV7-6 to TRBJ1-6; 8 bases agree with TRBD1. This CDR3 is built from 16 residues. CDR1 is SGHVS and CDR2 is FNYEAQ in the germline V gene. V dropped 0 bases and J dropped 9; count of bases not matched to a gene: 7. The CDR3 coding sequence is TGTGCCAGCAGCTTAGCACCTACAGGGGGGGGTTCACCCCTCCACTTT. Amino acids: CASSLAPTGGGSPLHF.

V gene TRBV6-5 combines with J gene TRBJ1-1; D possibly corresponds to TRBD1 (5 bases). The CDR3 runs 15 residues. The ends were cut back, 0 bases at V and 1 base at J, with 9 bases in the middle. In germline, CDR1 is MNHEY, CDR2 SVGAGI. The CDR3 sequence is CASSYSRTPNTEAFF. As DNA, the CDR3 is TGTGCCAGCAGTTACTCGAGGACACCGAACACTGAAGCTTTCTTT.

The genes are TRBV7-9 and TRBJ1-5; 7 bases line up with TRBD1. Per germline, CDR1 SEHNR and CDR2 FQNEAQ (reference sequence). Trimming removed 1 base from V and 7 bases from J; junction bases left unmatched: 10. The CDR3 consists of 16 residues. DNA for the CDR3: TGTGCCAGCAGCTTAGTCGAGACAGGGATTAACCAGCCCCAGCATTTT. It translates to CASSLVETGINQPQHF.

This clone was observed a single time. The chain's CDR3 is CASTRQGNYEQYF. CDR3 coding DNA: TGTGCCAGCACCAGACAGGGAAACTACGAGCAGTACTTC. J is TRBJ2-7 and V is TRBV2; 7 nucleotides align to TRBD1. The CDR3 is made up of 13 amino acids. CDR1 and CDR2 (germline): SNHLY, FYNNEI. V lost 7 bases, J lost 3 bases, and 6 bases stayed unmatched.

This chain links TRBV19 with TRBJ2-7; 8 nucleotides align to TRBD1. The CDR3 has 16 residues. With V trimmed by 7 bases and J by 1 base, 12 bases remained unmatched. Germline CDR1 is LNHDA and CDR2 is SQIVND (reference sequence). In DNA, the CDR3 is TGTGCCAGTACCTCGCCGGGACAGGCCGGATCCTACGAGCAGTACTTC. Translated: CASTSPGQAGSYEQYF.

This rearrangement joins TRBV7-7 to TRBJ2-3; perhaps TRBD2 as D (7 bases). Trimming left V 5 bases short and J 6 bases short, with 12 bases between. Germline CDR1 SSHAT, CDR2 FNYEAQ (reference sequence). This CDR3 region has 13 residues. CDR3 DNA: TGTGCCAGCAGCCAGGGAGGGGGGGATACGCAGTATTTT. Its protein product is CASSQGGGDTQYF.

The V call is TRBV7-9, the J call TRBJ2-7; D is unresolved. The CDR3 has 12 amino acids. The germline V gene encodes CDR1 SEHNR and CDR2 FQNEAQ (reference sequence). V lost 3 bases and J lost 2, with 5 bases in between. CDR3 nucleotides: TGTGCCAGCAGCTTCAGTACCTACGAGCAGTACTTC. Translated: CASSFSTYEQYF.

The CDR3 DNA reads TGTGCCAGCAGACAGACAGCTGTTCCCTACAATGAGCAGTTCTTC. It is translated as CASRQTAVPYNEQFF. V and J are TRBV2 and TRBJ2-1; the D gene is possibly TRBD1 (5 bases). V gave up 6 bases and J gave up 2 bases, with 14 bases separating them. Germline assignment: CDR1 SNHLY and CDR2 FYNNEI. The CDR3 length is 15 residues.

This sequence joins TRBV10-3 and TRBJ1-5; D remains unclear. The V gene lost 6 bases and the J gene lost 3 bases, with 9 bases spanning the gap. This CDR3 is built from 13 residues. Germline CDR1 reads ENHRY; CDR2 reads SYGVKD. The CDR3 sequence is CAIRTDLNQPQHF. The CDR3 coding sequence is TGTGCCATCAGAACAGACCTCAATCAGCCCCAGCATTTT.

V and J are TRBV29-1 and TRBJ1-2, with D perhaps matching TRBD1 (6 bases). The germline V gene encodes CDR1 SQVTM and CDR2 ANQGSEA. With 2 bases removed from V and 4 bases from J, the gap between germline ends came to 11 bases. The CDR3 has 13 residues. CDR3 in DNA: TGCAGCGTTGAATTGGGACAAGCCTATGGCTACACCTTC. Translation: CSVELGQAYGYTF.

This clone was picked up a small number of times. This chain links TRBV21-1 with TRBJ1-1. TRBV21-1 is a listed pseudogene. The CDR3 is 17 residues long. The CDR3 DNA reads TGTGCCAGCAGCAACCAAGATAAAACTTCTCCGAACACTGAAGCTTTCTTT. This gives the protein CASSNQDKTSPNTEAFF.